Sequencing of this TCR beta chain was carried out in a study of blood T cell repertoires in COVID-19. Study in general: Material from acute and convalescent COVID-19 was sourced from the United States, Italy and Spain.

Per the authors' pipeline: How many nucleated cells were present was estimated from reference gene primer amplification. Clones were sequenced by immunoSEQ multiplex PCR, and TCRdb holds only the in-frame ones, with some missing. D and trimming were read from the DNA, whereas the V and J calls and clone size are those reported in that table. The repertoire holds almost 250,000 clones, 75% to 90% seen once, with under 5% in the top ten. This clone was observed once. Ages ranged from roughly 18 to 100 years, with residence in approximately 23 US areas. Germline V gene sequence: CDR1 MGHRA, CDR2 YSYEKL. The V segment lost 0 bases and the J segment 9 bases; nucleotides outside the gene matches: 7. The length of the CDR3 is 14 residues.

This receptor was taken from a woman aged 25 to 45 who had recovered from COVID-19. The chain links TRBV4-1 to TRBJ1-2; 7 nucleotides agree with TRBD1. The source material was PBMCs or T cells enriched from blood (not recorded which). In DNA, the CDR3 is TGCGCCAGCAGCCAAGACGGACAGGTACGGCGCTACACCTTC. Protein product: CASSQDGQVRRYTF.